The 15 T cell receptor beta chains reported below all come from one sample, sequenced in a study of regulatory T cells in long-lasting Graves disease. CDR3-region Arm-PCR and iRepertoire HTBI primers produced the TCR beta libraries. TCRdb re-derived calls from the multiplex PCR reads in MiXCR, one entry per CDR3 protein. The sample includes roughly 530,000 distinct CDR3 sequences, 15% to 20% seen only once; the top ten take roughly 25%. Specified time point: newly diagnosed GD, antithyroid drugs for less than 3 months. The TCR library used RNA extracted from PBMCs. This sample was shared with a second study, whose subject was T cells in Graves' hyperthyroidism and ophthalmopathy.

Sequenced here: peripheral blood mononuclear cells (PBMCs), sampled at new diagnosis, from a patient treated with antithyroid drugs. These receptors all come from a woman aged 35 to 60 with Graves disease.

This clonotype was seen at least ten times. The CDR3 sequence: CASSLGAGQPGNEQFF. CDR3 DNA: TGTGCCAGCAGTTTAGGCGCAGGTCAACCGGGAAATGAGCAGTTCTTC. The chain uses TRBV12-3 or TRBV12-4 and TRBJ2-1; perhaps TRBD2 as D (5 bases). The CDR3 consists of 16 residues. Trimming took off 1 base at V and 7 bases at J, with 17 bases between the two ends.

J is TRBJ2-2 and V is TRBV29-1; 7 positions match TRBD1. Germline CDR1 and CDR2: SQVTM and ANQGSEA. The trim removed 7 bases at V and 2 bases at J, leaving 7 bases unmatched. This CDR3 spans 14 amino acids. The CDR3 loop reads CSAQQGTNTGELFF. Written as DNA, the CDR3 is TGCAGCGCTCAACAGGGGACAAACACCGGGGAGCTGTTTTTT.

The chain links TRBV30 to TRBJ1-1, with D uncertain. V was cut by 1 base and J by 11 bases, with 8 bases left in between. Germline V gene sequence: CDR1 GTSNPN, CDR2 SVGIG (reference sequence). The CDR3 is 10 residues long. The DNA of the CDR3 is TGTGCCTGGAGTGCAGATTTGGCTTTCTTT. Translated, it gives CAWSADLAFF.

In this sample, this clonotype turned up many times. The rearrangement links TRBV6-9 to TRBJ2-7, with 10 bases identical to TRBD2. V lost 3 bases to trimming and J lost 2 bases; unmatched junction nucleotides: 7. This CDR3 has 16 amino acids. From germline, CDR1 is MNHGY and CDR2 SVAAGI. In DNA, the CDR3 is TGTGCCAGCAGTTACGCGAGCGGGGGGGCCGCCTACGAGCAGTACTTC. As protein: CASSYASGGAAYEQYF.

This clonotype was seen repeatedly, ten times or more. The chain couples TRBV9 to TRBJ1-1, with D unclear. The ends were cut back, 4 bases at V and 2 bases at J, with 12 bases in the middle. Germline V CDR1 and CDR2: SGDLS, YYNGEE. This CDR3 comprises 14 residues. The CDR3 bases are TGTGCCAGCAGCTCAACTTGGGGTAACACTGAAGCTTTCTTT. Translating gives CASSSTWGNTEAFF.

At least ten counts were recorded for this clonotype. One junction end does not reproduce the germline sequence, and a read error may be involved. This chain's CDR3 is CSVLDIRNTETFF. CDR3 DNA sequence: TGCAGTGTGTTAGACATTAGGAACACTGAAACTTTCTTT. This rearrangement joins TRBV20-1 to TRBJ1-1; D is unclear. The V gene's germline CDR1 is DFQATT and CDR2 SNEGSKA (reference sequence). CDR3 length: 13 amino acids.

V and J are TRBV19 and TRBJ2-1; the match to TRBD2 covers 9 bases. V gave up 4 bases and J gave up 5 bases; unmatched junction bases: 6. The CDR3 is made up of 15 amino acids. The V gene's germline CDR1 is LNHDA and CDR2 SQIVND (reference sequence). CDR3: CASSKPAGGNNEQFF. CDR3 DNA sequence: TGTGCCAGTAGTAAACCCGCGGGGGGGAACAATGAGCAGTTCTTC.

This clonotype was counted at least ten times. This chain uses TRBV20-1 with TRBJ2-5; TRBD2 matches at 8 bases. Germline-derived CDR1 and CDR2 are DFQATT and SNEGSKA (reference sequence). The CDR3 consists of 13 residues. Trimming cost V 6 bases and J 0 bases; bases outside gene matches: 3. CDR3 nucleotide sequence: TGCAGTGCCCGACTAGCGTACCAAGAGACCCAGTACTTC. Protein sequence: CSARLAYQETQYF.

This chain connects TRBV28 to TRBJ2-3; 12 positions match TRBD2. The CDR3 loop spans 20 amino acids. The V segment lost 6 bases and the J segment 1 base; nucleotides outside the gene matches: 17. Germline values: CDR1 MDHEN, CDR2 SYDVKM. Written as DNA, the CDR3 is TGTGCCAGCAGCCAAGATCACCCTAGCGGGGGGGCCGTGGGCACAGATACGCAGTATTTT. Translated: CASSQDHPSGGAVGTDTQYF.

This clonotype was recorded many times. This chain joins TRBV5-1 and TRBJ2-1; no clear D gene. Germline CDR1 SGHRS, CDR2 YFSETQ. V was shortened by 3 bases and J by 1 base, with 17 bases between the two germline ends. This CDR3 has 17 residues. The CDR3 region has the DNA TGCGCCAGCAGCTGGGGTAGTCAACCCGTTTCCTACAATGAGCAGTTCTTC. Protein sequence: CASSWGSQPVSYNEQFF.

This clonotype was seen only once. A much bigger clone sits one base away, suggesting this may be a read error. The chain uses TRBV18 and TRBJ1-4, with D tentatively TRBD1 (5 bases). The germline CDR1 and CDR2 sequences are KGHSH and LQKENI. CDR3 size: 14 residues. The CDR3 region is CASSPRIGVEKLLF. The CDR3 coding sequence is TGTGCCAGCTCACCACGAATAGGGGTGGAAAAACTGCTTTTT. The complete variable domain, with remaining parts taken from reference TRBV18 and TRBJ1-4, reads NAGVMQNPRHLVRRRGQEARLRCSPMKGHSHVYWYRQLPEEGLKFMVYLQKENIIDESGMPKERFSAEFPKEGPSILRIQQVVRGDSAAYFCASSPRIGVEKLLFGSGTQLSVL.

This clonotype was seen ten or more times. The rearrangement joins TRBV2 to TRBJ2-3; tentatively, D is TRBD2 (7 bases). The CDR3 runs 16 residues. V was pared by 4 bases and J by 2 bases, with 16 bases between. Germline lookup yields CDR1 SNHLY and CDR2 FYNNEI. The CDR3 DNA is TGTGCCAGCAGTGCAAACAGGGAGGGAGACACAGATACGCAGTATTTT. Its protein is CASSANREGDTDTQYF.

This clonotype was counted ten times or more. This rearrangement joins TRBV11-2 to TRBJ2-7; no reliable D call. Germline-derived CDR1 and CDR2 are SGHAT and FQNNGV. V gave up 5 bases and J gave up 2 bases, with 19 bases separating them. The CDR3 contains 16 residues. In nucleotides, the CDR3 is TGTGCCAGCAGCGCCTTGATTTCTTTATTAGCCTACGAGCAGTACTTC. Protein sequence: CASSALISLLAYEQYF.

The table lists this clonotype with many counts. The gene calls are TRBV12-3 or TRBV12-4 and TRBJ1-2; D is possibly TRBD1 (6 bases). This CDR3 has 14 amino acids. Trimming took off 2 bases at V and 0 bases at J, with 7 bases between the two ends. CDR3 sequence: CASSLWTANYGYTF. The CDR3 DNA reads TGTGCCAGCAGTTTATGGACAGCTAACTATGGCTACACCTTC.

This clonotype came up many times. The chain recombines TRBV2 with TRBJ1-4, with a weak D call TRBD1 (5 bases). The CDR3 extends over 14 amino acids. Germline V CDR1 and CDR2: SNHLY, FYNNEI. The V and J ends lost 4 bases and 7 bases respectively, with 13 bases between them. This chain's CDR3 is CASSGGTPSEKLFF. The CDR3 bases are TGTGCCAGCAGTGGAGGGACTCCGAGTGAAAAACTGTTTTTT.